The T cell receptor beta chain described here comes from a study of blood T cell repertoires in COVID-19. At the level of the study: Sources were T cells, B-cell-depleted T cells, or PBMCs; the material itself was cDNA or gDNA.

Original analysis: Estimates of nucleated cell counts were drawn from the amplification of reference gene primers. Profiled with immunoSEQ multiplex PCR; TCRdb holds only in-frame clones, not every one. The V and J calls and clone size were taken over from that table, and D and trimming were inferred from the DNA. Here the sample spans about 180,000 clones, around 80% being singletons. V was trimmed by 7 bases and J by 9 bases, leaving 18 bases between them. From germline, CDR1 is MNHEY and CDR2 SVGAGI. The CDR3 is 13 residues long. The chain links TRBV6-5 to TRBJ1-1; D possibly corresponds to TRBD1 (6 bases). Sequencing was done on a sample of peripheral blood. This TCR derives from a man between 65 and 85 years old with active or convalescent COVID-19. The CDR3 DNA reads TGTGCCAGCAATAATATCGACAGGTCCAAAGCTTTCTTT. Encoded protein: CASNNIDRSKAFF.